The 18 T cell receptor beta chains below all came from one sample that was sequenced in a study of T cells in localized non-small cell lung cancer. Only in-frame clones appear in the TCRdb table, and some are missing; sequencing was by immunoSEQ multiplex PCR. The sample lists 70,000 to 75,000 clones, around 85% occurring once. Sequenced here: peripheral blood, sampled before any cancer treatment. These receptors were obtained from a female donor over 55 with stage I lung adenocarcinoma.

V is TRBV18 and J is TRBJ2-2; D not certain. The CDR3 sequence is 17 residues long. The V end lost 3 bases, the J end lost 0 bases, and 14 bases lay between the germline ends. Germline V gene data show CDR1 as KGHSH and CDR2 as LQKENI. The DNA of the CDR3 is TGTGCCAGCTCACCTTATGTCCCTCGAGCGAACACCGGGGAGCTGTTTTTT. It encodes CASSPYVPRANTGELFF. Combining the CDR3 with reference TRBV18 and TRBJ2-2 gives the whole variable domain NAGVMQNPRHLVRRRGQEARLRCSPMKGHSHVYWYRQLPEEGLKFMVYLQKENIIDESGMPKERFSAEFPKEGPSILRIQQVVRGDSAAYFCASSPYVPRANTGELFFGEGSRLTVL.

The chain joins TRBV11-3 to TRBJ1-3, with no clear D. With 1 base removed from V and 0 bases from J, the gap between germline ends came to 7 bases. CDR1 is SGHNT and CDR2 is YENEEA in the germline V gene. The CDR3 extends over 15 amino acids. The CDR3 bases are TGTGCCAGCAGCTTAGCCGGGAACTCTGGAAACACCATATATTTT. It specifies CASSLAGNSGNTIYF.

The DNA of the CDR3 is TGCGCCAGCACCCCTGACGGGAGCTCCTACAATGAGCAGTTCTTC. This encodes CASTPDGSSYNEQFF. The genes are TRBV5-1 and TRBJ2-1; D may be TRBD2 (6 bases). The V gene lost 6 bases and the J gene lost 0 bases, with 13 bases spanning the gap. The CDR3 covers 15 residues. Germline V lookup: CDR1 SGHRS, CDR2 YFSETQ.

Regarding this clone: Other DNA sequences from this sample encode an identical CDR3 as well. The chain employs TRBV28 and TRBJ1-2, with a tentative D call TRBD1 (6 bases). The V end was cut by 6 bases, the J end by 5 bases, with 10 bases between. This CDR3 spans 12 amino acids. From germline, CDR1 is MDHEN and CDR2 SYDVKM. The DNA of the CDR3 is TGTGCCAGCAGCCTCCAGGGGTATGGCTACACCTTC. This encodes CASSLQGYGYTF.

The chain employs TRBV13 and TRBJ1-1; D gene uncertain. The CDR3 has 13 amino acids. Deletions cut 3 bases from V and 4 bases from J, with 9 bases between. The germline V gene has CDR1 PRHDT and CDR2 FYEKMQ (reference sequence). The chain's CDR3 is CASSFAVGTEAFF. The CDR3, as DNA: TGTGCCAGCAGCTTCGCAGTTGGCACTGAAGCTTTCTTT.

The chain recombines TRBV6-1 with TRBJ2-5; no clear D. CDR1 is MNHNS, CDR2 SASEGT, per germline. CDR3 size: 13 residues. V was shortened by 5 bases and J by 5 bases, with 12 bases between the two germline ends. DNA of the CDR3: TGTGCCAGCAGTATAATCATGTCGGAGACCCAGTACTTC. This sequence encodes CASSIIMSETQYF.

The rearrangement joins TRBV6-1 to TRBJ2-7; tentatively, D is TRBD1 or TRBD2 (6 bases each). CDR3 size: 13 residues. CDR1 is MNHNS and CDR2 is SASEGT in the germline V gene. Trimming removed 2 bases at V and 5 bases at J, with 10 bases between. CDR3 residues: CASSERGPDEQYF. Here the CDR3 DNA reads TGTGCCAGCAGTGAACGGGGGCCCGACGAGCAGTACTTC.

The sample holds a few counts of this clone. V usage is TRBV5-6 and J usage is TRBJ2-7, with 8 bases aligning to TRBD1. CDR1 and CDR2 from the germline V gene are SGHDT and YYEEEE. V lost 4 bases, J lost 2 bases, and 5 bases stayed unmatched. This CDR3 spans 14 amino acids. As DNA, the CDR3 is TGTGCCAGCAGCCCTGGACAGGGCGCCTACGAGCAGTACTTC. This translates into CASSPGQGAYEQYF.

This clone was observed a single time. The rearrangement uses TRBV4-1 and TRBJ1-5; tentatively, D is TRBD1 (6 bases). The germline gives CDR1 MGHRA, CDR2 YSYEKL. This CDR3 comprises 15 residues. V dropped 2 bases and J dropped 4 bases, with 12 bases sitting between them. The CDR3: CASSQPGVRNQPQHF. The CDR3 nucleotides are TGCGCCAGCAGCCAACCAGGGGTAAGGAATCAGCCCCAGCATTTT.

The chain employs TRBV28 and TRBJ2-6; TRBD1 agrees at 7 bases. This CDR3 has 18 amino acids. Germline V gives CDR1 MDHEN, CDR2 SYDVKM. The V gene end was trimmed by 5 bases and the J gene end by 2 bases; junction bases not matched to a gene: 12. The DNA for the CDR3 is TGTGCCAGCAGTGCCACCCAATACAGGGGCACTGGGGCCAACGTCCTGACTTTC. Translation: CASSATQYRGTGANVLTF.

The rearrangement uses TRBV7-6 and TRBJ1-1; tentative D call: TRBD1 (5 bases). The germline CDR1 and CDR2 sequences are SGHVS and FNYEAQ. V was shortened by 6 bases and J by 4 bases, with 12 bases between the two germline ends. The CDR3 totals 13 residues. This CDR3 reads CASSRGEATEAFF. The CDR3 DNA is TGTGCCAGCAGTCGAGGGGAGGCCACTGAAGCTTTCTTT.

V and J are TRBV9 and TRBJ2-3, with 12 bases fitting TRBD2. Germline V gene sequence: CDR1 SGDLS, CDR2 YYNGEE. Germline trimming cut 0 bases from V and 3 bases from J; bases unmatched to any gene: 2. The CDR3 is made up of 16 amino acids. CDR3 loop: CASSVGTSGETDTQYF. CDR3 nucleotide sequence: TGTGCCAGCAGCGTAGGGACTAGCGGGGAGACAGATACGCAGTATTTT. Full variable domain (rest looked up from reference TRBV9 and TRBJ2-3): DSGVTQTPKHLITATGQRVTLRCSPRSGDLSVYWYQQSLDQGLQFLIQYYNGEERAKGNILERFSAQQFPDLHSELNLSSLELGDSALYFCASSVGTSGETDTQYFGPGTRLTVL.

The chain uses TRBV19 and TRBJ1-1; unclear D gene. The CDR3 has 14 amino acids. Germline V gives CDR1 LNHDA, CDR2 SQIVND (reference sequence). V gave up 7 bases and J gave up 1 base, with 13 bases separating them. The chain's CDR3 is CASTSDAENTEAFF. CDR3 in DNA: TGTGCCAGTACCTCGGACGCGGAGAACACTGAAGCTTTCTTT. Looking up the rest from reference TRBV19 and TRBJ1-1 gives the full variable domain: DGGITQSPKYLFRKEGQNVTLSCEQNLNHDAMYWYRQDPGQGLRLIYYSQIVNDFQKGDIAEGYSVSREKKESFPLTVTSAQKNPTAFYLCASTSDAENTEAFFGQGTRLTVV.

This chain connects TRBV4-2 to TRBJ2-7, with 8 bases fitting TRBD2. V dropped 3 bases and J dropped 8; count of bases not matched to a gene: 12. Per the germline V gene, CDR1 is LGHNA and CDR2 is YNFKEQ. The CDR3 covers 15 residues. CDR3: CASSQDTIEREQQYF. The DNA for the CDR3 is TGTGCCAGCAGCCAGGACACGATAGAGCGGGAGCAGCAGTACTTC.

V is TRBV18 and J is TRBJ1-3; D gene uncertain. V was cut by 2 bases and J by 3 bases, with 11 bases left in between. Germline values: CDR1 KGHSH, CDR2 LQKENI. The CDR3 spans 15 residues. The CDR3 sequence: CASSPSKSYGNTIYF. As DNA, the CDR3 is TGTGCCAGCTCACCATCGAAGTCTTATGGAAACACCATATATTTT.

V and J are TRBV28 and TRBJ2-7, with a possible D match to TRBD2 (5 bases). V gave up 8 bases and J gave up 5 bases, with 19 bases separating them. Germline loops: CDR1 MDHEN, CDR2 SYDVKM. The CDR3 totals 14 residues. The CDR3 spells CASVAGSLRDEQYF. Here the CDR3 DNA reads TGTGCCAGCGTTGCGGGTTCCCTCCGGGACGAGCAGTACTTC.

The chain combines TRBV21-1 with TRBJ2-5; the table calls TRBD2, which could not be checked here. TRBV21-1 has pseudogene status. This CDR3 is built from 15 residues. The CDR3 DNA is TGTGCCAGCAGCAAGTTAGCGGGAGGAATGGAGACCCAGTACTTC. Translation: CASSKLAGGMETQYF.

This clone was observed a few times. The V and J genes are TRBV27 and TRBJ2-7, with a weak D call TRBD2 (6 bases). The germline gives CDR1 MNHEY, CDR2 SMNVEV (reference sequence). The CDR3 is made up of 15 amino acids. The V end lost 5 bases, the J end lost 0 bases, and 14 bases lay between the germline ends. The CDR3, as DNA: TGTGCCAGCAGTGCTGCGGGGTACATCTCCTACGAGCAGTACTTC. The encoded protein is CASSAAGYISYEQYF.